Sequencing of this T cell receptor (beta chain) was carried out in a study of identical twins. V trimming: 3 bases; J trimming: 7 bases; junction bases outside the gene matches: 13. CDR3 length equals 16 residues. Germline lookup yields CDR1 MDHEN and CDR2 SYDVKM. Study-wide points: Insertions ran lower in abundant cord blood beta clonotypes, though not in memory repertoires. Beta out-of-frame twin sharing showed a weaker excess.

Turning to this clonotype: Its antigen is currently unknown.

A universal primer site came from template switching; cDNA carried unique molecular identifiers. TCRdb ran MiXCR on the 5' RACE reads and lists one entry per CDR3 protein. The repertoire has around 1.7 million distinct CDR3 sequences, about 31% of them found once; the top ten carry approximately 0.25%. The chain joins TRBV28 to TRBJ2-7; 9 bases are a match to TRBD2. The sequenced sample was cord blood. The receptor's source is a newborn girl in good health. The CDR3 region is CASSFPRGLAYNEQYF. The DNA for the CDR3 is TGTGCCAGCAGTTTCCCCCGGGGACTAGCATACAATGAGCAGTACTTC.